The source of this T cell receptor (beta chain) is a study of blood T cell repertoires in COVID-19. Study information: The samples span acute and convalescent COVID-19 from the United States, Italy and Spain.

Participants' own reports of clinical history determined their cohort assignment. Either two negative PCRs, clearance, or symptom resolution qualified Cohort 3 donors as recovered. Methods used by the authors: For nucleated cells, counts were estimated from reference gene primer amplification. Measured with immunoSEQ multiplex PCR; TCRdb has only the in-frame clones, and not every one. V and J calls and clone size are copied from that table; D and trimming were computed from the DNA. Found here are some 300,000 clones, roughly 88% of them singletons; the top ten hold about 1%. This CDR3 contains 20 residues. Germline V CDR1 and CDR2: LNHDA, SQIVND (reference sequence). Trimming removed 5 bases from V and 1 base from J; junction bases left unmatched: 19.

Sample: PBMCs or T cells enriched from blood (not recorded which). This TCR was sampled from a woman aged 25 to 39 who had recovered from COVID-19. V gene TRBV19 combines with J gene TRBJ2-1; 8 positions agree with TRBD2. CDR3 bases: TGTGCCAGTAGTGCCCCCTTTCGAGCGGGAGTTTCGGGGTCCTACAATGAGCAGTTCTTC. Protein: CASSAPFRAGVSGSYNEQFF.